The next 3 T cell receptor beta chains were all read from a single sample in a study of shared clonotypes between healthy human individuals. The table came from immunoSEQ multiplex PCR; TCRdb's copy has only in-frame clones and leaves some out. The table includes 1.5 million to 2.5 million clones, less than 95% detected once. Terminally differentiated effector memory CD45RA+ cells were excluded from the naive CD8 cells, which were CD45RO-negative and positively selected for CCR7. Sequenced sample: naive CD8+ T cells sorted from blood. The receptors stem from a man aged 18 to 29 in good health.

The rearrangement uses TRBV5-5 and TRBJ2-7; 10 bases line up with TRBD1. The CDR3 runs 14 residues. The V gene end was trimmed by 4 bases and the J gene end by 4 bases; junction bases not matched to a gene: 5. CDR1 and CDR2 from the germline V gene are SGHKS and YYEKEE (reference sequence). CDR3 nucleotide sequence: TGTGCCAGCAGCAGGACAGGGGGATATTACGAGCAGTACTTC. Translating it yields CASSRTGGYYEQYF.

This rearrangement joins TRBV28 to TRBJ1-5; D might be TRBD1 (5 bases). Trimming cost V 6 bases and J 6 bases, with 15 bases left between them. Germline V gene lookup returns CDR1 MDHEN and CDR2 SYDVKM. The CDR3 runs to 14 residues. CDR3 region: CASSRAGLGQPQHF. DNA of the CDR3: TGTGCCAGCAGCCGCGCGGGGCTAGGTCAGCCCCAGCATTTT.

This chain joins TRBV27 and TRBJ2-3; TRBD2 aligns across 9 bases. CDR3 length: 16 residues. Germline V CDR1 and CDR2: MNHEY, SMNVEV (reference sequence). After removal of 6 bases from V and 4 bases from J, the junction contained 11 bases not matched to a gene. The CDR3 DNA is TGTGCCAGCAGCCAATGGGGCGGGGGGGCGCCAGATACGCAGTATTTT. Translated, it gives CASSQWGGGAPDTQYF.